The sequence of this T cell receptor beta chain was determined in a study of Ad26.COV2.S vaccination and SARS-CoV-2 variants. For the study at large: The study gave Ad26.COV2.S intramuscularly, once or twice 56 days apart.

As to treatment: some 20 received Ad26.COV2.S at low or high dose, single or two shots; several received placebo; per-sample allocation not given. All samples were drawn on day 63, counting from the first vaccine or placebo injection. TCRdb's copy holds only in-frame clones and misses some; the assay was immunoSEQ multiplex PCR. Of around 450,000 clones listed, roughly nine tenths are singletons. General study findings and limits: Overall T cell responses may have been underestimated by the analyses of TCR breadth and depth.

This clone was observed a handful of times. Its antigen is unidentified. CDR1 and CDR2 from the germline V gene are SEHNR and FQNEAQ (reference sequence). The CDR3 length is 15 residues. The germline V and J ends were trimmed by 5 bases and 1 base, with 12 bases remaining between them. Sequencing was performed on peripheral blood, taken in a trial of Ad26.COV2.S vaccine versus placebo. The receptor's source is a person between 18 and 60 years old who received the Ad26.COV2.S COVID-19 vaccine or a placebo. The V call is TRBV7-9, the J call TRBJ1-5; TRBD1 might be the D (5 bases). CDR3 amino acids: CASSRGQESNQPQHF. CDR3 sequence (DNA): TGTGCCAGCAGCCGCGGACAAGAGAGCAATCAGCCCCAGCATTTT.